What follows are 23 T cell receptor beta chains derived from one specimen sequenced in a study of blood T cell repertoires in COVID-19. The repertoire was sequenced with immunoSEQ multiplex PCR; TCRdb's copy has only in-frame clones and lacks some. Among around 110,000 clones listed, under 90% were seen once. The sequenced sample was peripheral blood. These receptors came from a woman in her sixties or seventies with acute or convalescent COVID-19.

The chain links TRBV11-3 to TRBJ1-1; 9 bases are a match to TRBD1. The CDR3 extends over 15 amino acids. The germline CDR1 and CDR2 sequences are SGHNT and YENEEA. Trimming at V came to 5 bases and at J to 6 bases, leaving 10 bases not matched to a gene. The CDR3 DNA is TGTGCCAGCAGCACTCTTGCCGGGACAGGGTCTGAAGCTTTCTTT. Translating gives CASSTLAGTGSEAFF.

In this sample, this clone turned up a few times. The CDR3 reads CASRGLDLADTQYF. The CDR3 nucleotides are TGTGCCAGTAGAGGACTAGACCTCGCAGATACGCAGTATTTT. This chain connects TRBV11-3 to TRBJ2-3; 7 positions agree with TRBD2. V trimming: 9 bases; J trimming: 4 bases; junction bases outside the gene matches: 10. The CDR3 consists of 14 residues. CDR1 and CDR2 from the germline V gene are SGHNT and YENEEA. The variable domain in full, completed from reference TRBV11-3 and TRBJ2-3, reads EAGVVQSPRYKIIEKKQPVAFWCNPISGHNTLYWYLQNLGQGPELLIRYENEEAVDDSQLPKDRFSAERLKGVDSTLKIQPAELGDSAVYLCASRGLDLADTQYFGPGTRLTVL.

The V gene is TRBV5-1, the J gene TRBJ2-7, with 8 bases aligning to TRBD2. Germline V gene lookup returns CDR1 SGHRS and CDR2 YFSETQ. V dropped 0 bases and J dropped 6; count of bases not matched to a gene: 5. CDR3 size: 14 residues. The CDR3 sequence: CASSLEGTSGEQYV. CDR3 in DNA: TGCGCCAGCAGCTTGGAGGGAACTAGCGGCGAGCAGTACGTC.

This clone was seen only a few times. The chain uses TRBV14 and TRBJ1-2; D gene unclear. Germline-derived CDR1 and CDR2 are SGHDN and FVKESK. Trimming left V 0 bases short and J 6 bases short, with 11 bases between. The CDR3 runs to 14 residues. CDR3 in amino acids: CASSQDRGIDGYTF. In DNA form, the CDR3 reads TGTGCCAGCAGCCAAGACCGAGGGATTGATGGCTACACCTTC. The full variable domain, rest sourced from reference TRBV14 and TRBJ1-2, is EAGVTQFPSHSVIEKGQTVTLRCDPISGHDNLYWYRRVMGKEIKFLLHFVKESKQDESGMPNNRFLAERTGGTYSTLKVQPAELEDSGVYFCASSQDRGIDGYTFGSGTRLTVV.

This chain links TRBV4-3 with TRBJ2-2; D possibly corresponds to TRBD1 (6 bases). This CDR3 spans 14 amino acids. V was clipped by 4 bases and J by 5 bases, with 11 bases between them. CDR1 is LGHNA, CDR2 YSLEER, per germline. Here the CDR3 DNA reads TGCGCCAGCAGCCCGCCAGGGGAGACCGGGGAGCTGTTTTTT. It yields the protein CASSPPGETGELFF.

In nucleotides, the CDR3 is TGTGCCAGCAGCCCCTTGGGGACAGCCTCGGGAAACACCATATATTTT. This translates into CASSPLGTASGNTIYF. The V gene is TRBV7-2, the J gene TRBJ1-3; 7 bases align to TRBD1. Germline V CDR1 and CDR2: SGHTA, FQGNSA. The trim removed 5 bases at V and 4 bases at J, leaving 11 bases unmatched. The CDR3 has 16 residues.

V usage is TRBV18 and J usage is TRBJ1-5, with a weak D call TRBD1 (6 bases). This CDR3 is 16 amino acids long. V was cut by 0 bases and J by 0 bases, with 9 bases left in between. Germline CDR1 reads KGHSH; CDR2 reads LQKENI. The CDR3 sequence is CASSPPGAGSNQPQHF. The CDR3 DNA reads TGTGCCAGCTCACCACCGGGGGCGGGTAGCAATCAGCCCCAGCATTTT.

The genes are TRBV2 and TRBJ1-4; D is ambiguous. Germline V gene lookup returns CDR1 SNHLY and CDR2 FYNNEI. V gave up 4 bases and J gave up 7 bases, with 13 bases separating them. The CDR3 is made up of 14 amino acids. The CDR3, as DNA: TGTGCCAGCAGTGGCCGGGGTATCGCTGAAAAACTGTTTTTT. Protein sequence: CASSGRGIAEKLFF.

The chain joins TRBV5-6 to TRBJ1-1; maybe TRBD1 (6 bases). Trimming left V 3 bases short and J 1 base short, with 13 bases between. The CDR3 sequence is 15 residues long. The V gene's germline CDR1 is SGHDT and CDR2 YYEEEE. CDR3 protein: CASSSTLQGNTEAFF. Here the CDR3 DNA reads TGTGCCAGCAGCTCGACACTACAGGGGAACACTGAAGCTTTCTTT.

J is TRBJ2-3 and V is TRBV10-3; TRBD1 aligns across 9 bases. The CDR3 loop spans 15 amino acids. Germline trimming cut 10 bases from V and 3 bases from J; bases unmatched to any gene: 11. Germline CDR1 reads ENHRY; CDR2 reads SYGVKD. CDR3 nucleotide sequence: TGTGCCACATCTCCGGACAGGGGAATTACAGATACGCAGTATTTT. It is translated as CATSPDRGITDTQYF.

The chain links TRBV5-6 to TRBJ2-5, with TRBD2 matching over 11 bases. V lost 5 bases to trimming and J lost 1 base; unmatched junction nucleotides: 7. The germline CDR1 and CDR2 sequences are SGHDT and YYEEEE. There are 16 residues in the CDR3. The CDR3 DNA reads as TGTGCCAGCAGACGGAGACTAGCGGGGCTCCAAGAGACCCAGTACTTC. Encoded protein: CASRRRLAGLQETQYF.

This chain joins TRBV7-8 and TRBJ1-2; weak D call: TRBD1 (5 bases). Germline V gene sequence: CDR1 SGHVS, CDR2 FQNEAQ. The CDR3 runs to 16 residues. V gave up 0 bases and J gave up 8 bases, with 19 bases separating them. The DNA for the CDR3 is TGTGCCAGCAGCTTAGCGTGGAGGGACGCCCCCGGAGGCTACACCTTC. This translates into CASSLAWRDAPGGYTF.

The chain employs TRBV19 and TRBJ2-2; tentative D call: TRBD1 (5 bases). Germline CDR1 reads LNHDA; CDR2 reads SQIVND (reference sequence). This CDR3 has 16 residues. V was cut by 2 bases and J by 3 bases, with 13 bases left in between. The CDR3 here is CASSISQGFDTGELFF. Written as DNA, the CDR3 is TGTGCCAGTAGTATAAGTCAGGGCTTTGACACCGGGGAGCTGTTTTTT.

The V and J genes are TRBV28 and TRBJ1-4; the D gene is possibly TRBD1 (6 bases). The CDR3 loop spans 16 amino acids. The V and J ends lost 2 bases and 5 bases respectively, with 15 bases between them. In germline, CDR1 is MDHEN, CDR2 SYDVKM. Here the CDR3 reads CASSLSSAGANEKLFF. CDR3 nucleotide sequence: TGTGCCAGCAGTTTAAGCTCGGCAGGGGCAAATGAAAAACTGTTTTTT.

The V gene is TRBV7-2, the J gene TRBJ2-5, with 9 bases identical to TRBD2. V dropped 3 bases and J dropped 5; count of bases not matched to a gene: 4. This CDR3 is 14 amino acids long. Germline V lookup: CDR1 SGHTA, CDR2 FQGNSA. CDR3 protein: CASSLSGGFETQYF. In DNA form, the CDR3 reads TGTGCCAGCAGCTTGAGCGGGGGGTTTGAGACCCAGTACTTC.

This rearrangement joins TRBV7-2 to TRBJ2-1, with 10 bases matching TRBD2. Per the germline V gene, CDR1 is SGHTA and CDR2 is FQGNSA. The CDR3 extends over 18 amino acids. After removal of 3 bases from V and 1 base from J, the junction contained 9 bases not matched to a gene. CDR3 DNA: TGTGCCAGCAGCTTTTGGCTAGCGGGGGTGAGGTCCTACAATGAGCAGTTCTTC. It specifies CASSFWLAGVRSYNEQFF.

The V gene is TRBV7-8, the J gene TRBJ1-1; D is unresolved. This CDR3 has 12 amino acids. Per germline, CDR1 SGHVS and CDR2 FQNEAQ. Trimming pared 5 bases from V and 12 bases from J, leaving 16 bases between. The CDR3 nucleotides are TGTGCCAGCAGCCCATCACTTTTGGTAACTTTCTTT. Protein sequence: CASSPSLLVTFF.

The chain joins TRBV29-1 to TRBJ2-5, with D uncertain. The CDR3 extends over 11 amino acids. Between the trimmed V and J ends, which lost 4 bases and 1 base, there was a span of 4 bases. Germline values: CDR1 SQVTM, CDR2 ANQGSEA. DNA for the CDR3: TGCAGCGTTGCTAGCCAAGAGACCCAGTACTTC. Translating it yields CSVASQETQYF.

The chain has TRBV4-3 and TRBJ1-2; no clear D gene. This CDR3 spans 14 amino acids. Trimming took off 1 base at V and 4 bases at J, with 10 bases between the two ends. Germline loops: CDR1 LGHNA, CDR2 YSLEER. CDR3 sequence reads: CASSQGPGSYGYTF. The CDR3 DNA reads TGCGCCAGCAGCCAAGGCCCGGGATCCTATGGCTACACCTTC.

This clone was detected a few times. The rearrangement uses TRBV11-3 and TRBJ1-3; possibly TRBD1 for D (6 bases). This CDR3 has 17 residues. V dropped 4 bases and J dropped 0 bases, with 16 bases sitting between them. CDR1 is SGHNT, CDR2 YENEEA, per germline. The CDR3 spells CASSSPTGHTSGNTIYF. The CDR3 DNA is TGTGCCAGCAGCTCCCCAACGGGACATACCTCTGGAAACACCATATATTTT.

The DNA for the CDR3 is TGTGCCAGCAGCTTGGGGGGGGCAACCCAAGAGACCCAGTACTTC. Residues: CASSLGGATQETQYF. The chain has TRBV7-2 and TRBJ2-5, with TRBD2 as a possible D gene (7 bases). This CDR3 has 15 residues. The V end was cut by 3 bases, the J end by 1 base, with 12 bases between. CDR1 and CDR2 from the germline V gene are SGHTA and FQGNSA. Looking up the rest from reference TRBV7-2 and TRBJ2-5 gives the full variable domain: GAGVSQSPSNKVTEKGKDVELRCDPISGHTALYWYRQSLGQGLEFLIYFQGNSAPDKSGLPSDRFSAERTGGSVSTLTIQRTQQEDSAVYLCASSLGGATQETQYFGPGTRLLVL.

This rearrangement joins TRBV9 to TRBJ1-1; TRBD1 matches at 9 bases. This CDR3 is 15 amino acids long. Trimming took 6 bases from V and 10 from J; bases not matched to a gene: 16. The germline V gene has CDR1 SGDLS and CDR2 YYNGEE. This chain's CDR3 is CASTQTGTGLHGAFF. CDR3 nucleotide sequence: TGTGCCAGCACCCAAACCGGGACAGGGCTCCACGGAGCTTTCTTT. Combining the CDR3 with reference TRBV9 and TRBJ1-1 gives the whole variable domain DSGVTQTPKHLITATGQRVTLRCSPRSGDLSVYWYQQSLDQGLQFLIQYYNGEERAKGNILERFSAQQFPDLHSELNLSSLELGDSALYFCASTQTGTGLHGAFFGQGTRLTVV.

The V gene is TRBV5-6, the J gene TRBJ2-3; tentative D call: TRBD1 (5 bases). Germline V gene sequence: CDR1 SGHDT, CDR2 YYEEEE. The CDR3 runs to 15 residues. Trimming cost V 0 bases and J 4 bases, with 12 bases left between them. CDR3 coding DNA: TGTGCCAGCAGCTTGGCCGCAGGGTGGTCAGATACGCAGTATTTT. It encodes CASSLAAGWSDTQYF.